This T cell receptor (beta chain) was identified in a study of blood T cell repertoires in COVID-19 (dated by TCRdb to 2020 to 2021). For the study in its entirety: Collaborator samples came from the United States, Italy and Spain and covered acute and convalescent phases of COVID-19. The prospective study material was composed of cDNA or gDNA derived from T cells, B-cell-depleted T cells, or PBMCs. The dataset comprised deeply sampled blood TCRbeta repertoires from subjects exposed to, actively infected with, or recovered from COVID-19. The repertoires were made available in a free public database intended to serve as a resource for research on the immune response to SARS-CoV-2. Samples were obtained from the ongoing ImmuneRACE study (first 160 participants) and from 1,254 subjects provided by 6 global collaborators. Sample metadata almost always included a de-identified subject ID, COVID-19 status, age in years and sex. Where available, HLA class I and class II types were obtained from metadata supplied by the sample provider rather than from assay-based typing. What the authors observed across the whole study: Clinical and demographic metadata were provided uncurated, with the amount varying by source and participant.

This clone came up a few times. No cognate antigen has been identified for it. Per-nucleotide qualities are absent, and no much larger clonotype sits a single base away. V drops 4 bases and J drops 7 bases, leaving 13 bases in between. The CDR3 has 14 amino acids, counting the end cysteine and phenylalanine. The entry retains the CDR3 DNA only, 42 bases that are in frame from base 1. The germline V gene supplies CDR1 KGHDR and CDR2 SFDVKD. The collaborating institutions used their own protocols to collect whole blood in K2EDTA tubes. For TCRbeta analysis, collaborators shipped samples in one of three forms: frozen whole blood, isolated PBMCs, or DNA extracted from either of those sample types. TCRbeta CDR3 regions were amplified from genomic DNA by means of the immunoSEQ Assay, a bias-controlled multiplex PCR. On the authors' methods: Nucleated cell counts per sample were estimated from amplification of reference gene primers within the assay. Sequence reads were collapsed and filtered to measure the absolute abundance of every unique TCRbeta CDR3 rearrangement. Productive Simpson clonality was computed per sample as the square root of Simpson's diversity index over productive rearrangements. In its TCRdb copy, this immuneACCESS table keeps in-frame sequences only and misses some clones. Where compared with another copy, unresolved V genes explain less than half of these, and the others have no known cause. Clone size and the V and J calls come from that table; the DNA yielded D and trimming. The sample table lists under 300,000 clones, 81% of them with a count of one. Clones ranked in the top ten supply roughly 2.9% of the sample.

In this chain, TRBV24-1 is recombined with TRBJ1-5, with a weak D call of TRBD1 (6 bases match). Sequencing was carried out using peripheral blood. This clonotype was sampled from a woman aged 55-70 years with active or convalescent COVID-19. This receptor has the CDR3 CATSDGDTGQPQHF. The DNA is TGTGCCACCAGTGACGGGGACACCGGACAGCCCCAGCATTTT.